The 14 T cell receptor beta chains reported below all come from one sample, sequenced in a study of T-cell memory formation after mild COVID-19 (dated by TCRdb to the early 2020s). Library prep was done by 5' RACE. TCRdb records Illumina NovaSeq 6000 as the sequencer. Through fastp at Q25 and MiXCR, TCRdb rebuilt clones from the public reads, retaining in-frame beta chains. CDR3 protein duplicates are merged, each entry listing the most common genes and DNA. This sample has 300,000 to 400,000 distinct CDR3 sequences in its table, and roughly 15% of those were observed once. The top ten constitute around 22% of the sample. Sequences were obtained from PBMCs or a T cell subset sorted from them (not recorded which). These receptors were obtained from a man in his late teens or twenties who had mild COVID-19 (a few samples of this study predate the infection). The sample titles of this study are shuffled in the database, so cell type and time point are left out; the donor was told from shared clones.

This clonotype was picked up many times. CDR3 region: CSVATSGGAQETQYF. The CDR3 DNA sequence: TGCAGCGTTGCGACTAGCGGGGGGGCCCAAGAGACCCAGTACTTC. The chain carries TRBV29-1 and TRBJ2-5; 14 nucleotides line up with TRBD2. The CDR3 loop spans 15 amino acids. Germline assignment: CDR1 SQVTM and CDR2 ANQGSEA. V dropped 4 bases and J dropped 1; count of bases not matched to a gene: 2.

This clonotype was seen repeatedly, ten times or more. The V and J genes are TRBV5-6 and TRBJ1-1, with D possibly TRBD1 on 5 matching bases. Germline CDR1 reads SGHDT; CDR2 reads YYEEEE. This CDR3 comprises 13 residues. V gave up 3 bases and J gave up 8 bases, with 14 bases separating them. Written as DNA, the CDR3 is TGTGCCAGCAGCTACGGGTTGGCAGGGGAAGCTTTCTTT. Protein: CASSYGLAGEAFF.

This clonotype occurred a few times. The chain combines TRBV12-3 or TRBV12-4 with TRBJ1-6, with TRBD1 matching over 9 bases. Unmatched junction bases numbered 8, after V lost 4 bases and J lost 10 bases. The CDR3 is made up of 15 amino acids. CDR3 amino acids: CASSSSGTGPSPLHF. CDR3 in DNA: TGTGCCAGCAGTTCTTCCGGGACAGGGCCCTCACCCCTCCACTTT.

In this sample, this clonotype turned up a few times. The chain combines TRBV4-1 with TRBJ2-5; no definite D call. V lost 2 bases, J lost 4 bases, and 14 bases lay in between. The CDR3 has 15 amino acids. Germline values: CDR1 MGHRA, CDR2 YSYEKL. The CDR3 protein is CASSQSPRSGETQYF. In DNA, the CDR3 is TGCGCCAGCAGCCAATCCCCCCGATCGGGAGAGACCCAGTACTTC.

This clonotype was detected ten times or more. The chain combines TRBV10-2 with TRBJ2-7, with 9 bases that match TRBD1. CDR1 and CDR2 (germline): WSHSY, SAAADI. The CDR3 is made up of 13 amino acids. V lost 6 bases, J lost 9 bases, and 9 bases stayed unmatched. In DNA, the CDR3 is TGCGCCAGCAGGGAGGACAGGGGAGACGGGCAGTACTTC. Translated, it gives CASREDRGDGQYF.

The chain uses TRBV9 and TRBJ2-2; D may be TRBD2 (6 bases). The CDR3 sequence is 15 residues long. V gave up 7 bases and J gave up 3 bases, with 16 bases separating them. Germline V lookup: CDR1 SGDLS, CDR2 YYNGEE. The CDR3 DNA reads as TGTGCCAGCGGAAAGACCCGGGGGTACACCGGGGAGCTGTTTTTT. Translating gives CASGKTRGYTGELFF.

Notes on this clonotype: This is likely a read error, given that the CDR3 carries no conserved phenylalanine or tryptophan at its end. The DNA is left out, because the CDR3 cannot be placed on it with certainty; the CDR3 is given as TCRdb lists it. The gene calls are TRBV5-6 and TRBJ1-1. The CDR3 totals 11 residues, both ends included. Germline assignment: CDR1 SGHDT and CDR2 YYEEEE. CDR3 sequence: CASSPHRDGSS.

As for this clonotype: Its ends do not fully match the called genes, so a read error is possible. The chain links TRBV5-1 to TRBJ1-5, with a tentative D call TRBD1 (6 bases). CDR1 is SGHRS, CDR2 YFSETQ, per germline. CDR3 length equals 15 residues. This CDR3 is CASSPGAFSNKPQHF. The CDR3 DNA reads as TGCGCCAGCAGCCCGGGGGCCTTTAGCAATAAGCCCCAGCATTTT.

This clonotype was seen more than once but under ten times. The chain combines TRBV6-5 with TRBJ2-2, with D possibly TRBD1 on 6 matching bases. CDR3 length equals 15 residues. Trimming pared 6 bases from V and 7 bases from J, leaving 18 bases between. Germline V gives CDR1 MNHEY, CDR2 SVGAGI. The CDR3 nucleotides are TGTGCCAGCAGCTACGACCTGGGGGCTGGCGGGGAGCTGTTTTTT. Encoded protein: CASSYDLGAGGELFF.

This clonotype was seen only a few times. The chain links TRBV6-5 to TRBJ2-7; TRBD2 agrees at 8 bases. J gave up 0 bases and V 0 bases, and 1 base lay outside the gene matches. This CDR3 has 15 residues. The V gene's germline CDR1 is MNHEY and CDR2 SVGAGI. This CDR3 reads CASSYSGGGSYEQYF. The DNA of the CDR3 is TGTGCCAGCAGTTACTCCGGGGGGGGCTCCTACGAGCAGTACTTC.

The gene calls are TRBV5-6 and TRBJ2-5; possible D gene TRBD2, 6 bases. Trimming left V 4 bases short and J 2 bases short, with 12 bases between. CDR1 and CDR2 from the germline V gene are SGHDT and YYEEEE. This CDR3 contains 14 residues. CDR3 protein: CASSGSGSQETQYF. CDR3 nucleotide sequence: TGTGCCAGCAGCGGCTCCGGGAGTCAAGAGACCCAGTACTTC.

The genes are TRBV7-9 and TRBJ2-6; D not certain. The ends were cut back, 4 bases at V and 0 bases at J, with 7 bases in the middle. There are 15 residues in the CDR3. Germline CDR1 and CDR2: SEHNR and FQNEAQ (reference sequence). The CDR3: CASSSISSGANVLTF. CDR3 coding DNA: TGTGCCAGCAGCTCGATTAGCTCTGGGGCCAACGTCCTGACTTTC.

This chain connects TRBV7-8 to TRBJ2-7, with a possible D match to TRBD2 (6 bases). In germline, CDR1 is SGHVS, CDR2 FQNEAQ. V was shortened by 1 base and J by 3 bases, with 16 bases between the two germline ends. This CDR3 is built from 16 residues. The CDR3 is CASSLVSGLSFYEQYF. CDR3 bases: TGTGCCAGCAGCTTAGTCAGCGGGCTGTCGTTCTACGAGCAGTACTTC.

The chain is built from TRBV19 and TRBJ1-5; TRBD1 might be the D (6 bases). CDR1 LNHDA and CDR2 SQIVND come from the germline V gene (reference sequence). V was clipped by 2 bases and J by 2 bases, with 13 bases between them. This CDR3 contains 16 residues. CDR3 bases: TGTGCCAGTAGTATAACAGGGAGAATGGGCAATCAGCCCCAGCATTTT. Translated, it gives CASSITGRMGNQPQHF.